One and the same sample provided the 26 T cell receptor beta chains below, sequenced in a study of T-cell reconstitution after alpha-beta-depleted transplantation in children. TCRbeta library preparation incorporated unique molecular identifiers. TCRdb fed the PCR reads into MiXCR, producing one record per CDR3 protein. The sample carries more than 250,000 distinct CDR3 sequences, approximately 9.8% recorded once. Sample: PBMCs from the stem cell graft donor, taken from the stem cell graft. The receptors derive from a human donor who donated a stem cell graft to a child with SCID.

The J gene is TRBJ2-4, the V gene TRBV7-9; 10 bases line up with TRBD1. The ends lost 7 bases at V and 2 bases at J; junction bases unmatched: 5. This CDR3 spans 15 amino acids. Germline assignment: CDR1 SEHNR and CDR2 FQNEAQ (reference sequence). CDR3 nucleotide sequence: TGTGCCAGCACCGGACAGGGGGACCCCAAAAACATTCAGTACTTC. It translates to CASTGQGDPKNIQYF.

This clonotype was recorded many times. The rearrangement joins TRBV5-5 to TRBJ1-2; D uncertain. Trimming left V 2 bases short and J 0 bases short, with 11 bases between. The CDR3 has 15 amino acids. Germline CDR1 and CDR2: SGHKS and YYEKEE (reference sequence). CDR3 loop: CASSLGFGANYGYTF. The CDR3 nucleotides are TGTGCCAGCAGCTTAGGTTTCGGAGCTAACTATGGCTACACCTTC.

V is TRBV3-1 and J is TRBJ2-1, with 10 bases that match TRBD2. Germline values: CDR1 LGHDT, CDR2 YNNKEL (reference sequence). The CDR3 extends over 16 amino acids. V trimming: 4 bases; J trimming: 6 bases; junction bases outside the gene matches: 9. CDR3 sequence (DNA): TGTGCCAGCAGCCCAATCCGGAGCGGGGGGGTCAATGAGCAGTTCTTC. Protein product: CASSPIRSGGVNEQFF.

This clonotype was counted only a few times. The J gene is TRBJ1-1, the V gene TRBV6-5, with D tentatively TRBD1 (5 bases). Trimming pared 8 bases from V and 6 bases from J, leaving 13 bases between. This CDR3 has 12 residues. CDR1 and CDR2 from the germline V gene are MNHEY and SVGAGI. CDR3 in DNA: TGTGCCAGCGGTCAGGGAGGTGCTGAAGCTTTCTTT. Amino acid sequence: CASGQGGAEAFF.

This clonotype was seen ten or more times. The V gene is TRBV12-3 or TRBV12-4, the J gene TRBJ1-2; D perhaps matches TRBD1 (5 bases). Trimming cost V 4 bases and J 8 bases, with 17 bases left between them. This CDR3 has 14 residues. CDR3 region: CASSWGGTSQGYTF. CDR3 bases: TGTGCCAGCAGTTGGGGAGGGACCAGCCAGGGCTACACCTTC.

The gene calls are TRBV12-3 or TRBV12-4 and TRBJ1-5; D remains ambiguous. This CDR3 region has 15 residues. Trimming left V 2 bases short and J 4 bases short, with 12 bases between. The CDR3 DNA is TGTGCCAGCAGTTTAATGGCAGTCCCAAATCAGCCCCAGCATTTT. This translates into CASSLMAVPNQPQHF.

The CDR3 loop is CASSLAGTQDTQYF. CDR3 in DNA: TGCGCCAGCAGCTTGGCCGGTACTCAAGATACGCAGTATTTT. The J gene is TRBJ2-3, the V gene TRBV5-1; D is unclear. Germline-derived CDR1 and CDR2 are SGHRS and YFSETQ. Trimming removed 0 bases at V and 5 bases at J, with 10 bases between. The CDR3 runs 14 residues.

CDR3 sequence: CASRRSNSGNTIYF. The CDR3 DNA follows: TGTGCCAGCAGGAGGTCGAACTCTGGAAACACCATATATTTT. The rearrangement uses TRBV6-1 and TRBJ1-3; no firm D call. Germline CDR1 reads MNHNS; CDR2 reads SASEGT. Trimming removed 6 bases from V and 0 bases from J, with 9 bases in between. The length of the CDR3 is 14 residues.

This clonotype was found a few times. The genes are TRBV15 and TRBJ2-5; D is uncertain. V was pared by 5 bases and J by 4 bases, with 20 bases between. CDR3 size: 16 residues. Germline lookup yields CDR1 LNHNV and CDR2 YYDKDF (reference sequence). CDR3 region: CATSAPHSIGGETQYF. CDR3 coding DNA: TGTGCCACCAGCGCTCCACACTCCATAGGCGGAGAGACCCAGTACTTC.

Here the CDR3 DNA reads TGCGCCAGCAGTTTACAGGCGACGTCTGGGGCCAACGTCCTGACTTTC. It encodes CASSLQATSGANVLTF. This sequence joins TRBV5-1 and TRBJ2-6; D might be TRBD1 (5 bases). Trimming shortened V by 5 bases and J by 1 base, and 13 bases separated the two germline ends. Germline CDR1 is SGHRS and CDR2 is YFSETQ. The CDR3 length is 16 residues.

In this sample, this clonotype turned up many times. The gene calls are TRBV12-3 or TRBV12-4 and TRBJ2-1, with no clear D. V was cut by 5 bases and J by 14 bases, with 19 bases left in between. This CDR3 has 13 residues. As DNA, the CDR3 is TGTGCCAGCAGTCCCCCCCCCTACCGAATGGAGTTCTTC. It translates to CASSPPPYRMEFF.

This clonotype has ten or more counts. The chain combines TRBV2 with TRBJ2-1; the D gene is possibly TRBD1 (5 bases). Trimming stripped 1 base from V and 7 bases from J, with 14 bases between. This CDR3 comprises 15 residues. Germline V gene lookup returns CDR1 SNHLY and CDR2 FYNNEI. CDR3: CASSEVYGAKNEQFF. For the CDR3, the DNA is TGTGCCAGCAGTGAAGTATATGGGGCGAAGAATGAGCAGTTCTTC.

V and J are TRBV5-1 and TRBJ2-7; TRBD2 aligns across 11 bases. CDR1 is SGHRS, CDR2 YFSETQ, per germline. Unmatched junction bases numbered 3, after V lost 4 bases and J lost 6 bases. This CDR3 is built from 13 residues. The CDR3 is CASSRTSGLEQYF. In DNA form, the CDR3 reads TGCGCCAGCAGCCGGACTAGCGGGCTCGAGCAGTACTTC. Drawing the rest from reference TRBV5-1 and TRBJ2-7, the complete variable domain is KAGVTQTPRYLIKTRGQQVTLSCSPISGHRSVSWYQQTPGQGLQFLFEYFSETQRNKGNFPGRFSGRQFSNSRSEMNVSTLELGDSALYLCASSRTSGLEQYFGPGTRLTVT.

This clonotype has more than one count but fewer than ten. This sequence joins TRBV2 and TRBJ1-2; D gene unclear. The CDR3 has 13 amino acids. CDR1 and CDR2 (germline): SNHLY, FYNNEI. Trimming pared 6 bases from V and 3 bases from J, leaving 11 bases between. The CDR3 coding sequence is TGTGCCAGCAGCCGGACGGATGACTATGGCTACACCTTC. Protein sequence: CASSRTDDYGYTF.

The table lists this clonotype with many counts. The rearrangement uses TRBV3-1 and TRBJ2-3; perhaps TRBD2 as D (6 bases). This CDR3 region has 15 residues. CDR1 is LGHDT and CDR2 is YNNKEL in the germline V gene (reference sequence). V was pared by 5 bases and J by 1 base, with 13 bases between. CDR3 in amino acids: CASSGISGRTDTQYF. Here the CDR3 DNA reads TGTGCCAGCAGCGGAATTAGCGGACGCACAGATACGCAGTATTTT.

This clonotype was observed at least ten times. The rearrangement joins TRBV10-3 to TRBJ2-2; D not resolved. V lost 4 bases, J lost 2 bases, and 5 bases lay in between. This CDR3 has 13 amino acids. CDR1 and CDR2 from the germline V gene are ENHRY and SYGVKD. The CDR3 coding sequence is TGTGCCATCAGTGCCGTAAACACCGGGGAGCTGTTTTTT. It encodes CAISAVNTGELFF.

This clonotype was recorded many times. The rearrangement links TRBV2 to TRBJ2-3; D might be TRBD1 (5 bases). Trimming took off 6 bases at V and 3 bases at J, with 10 bases between the two ends. Germline lookup yields CDR1 SNHLY and CDR2 FYNNEI. CDR3 length: 13 residues. The CDR3 is CASRGRQTDTQYF. CDR3 in DNA: TGTGCCAGCAGGGGAAGACAGACAGATACGCAGTATTTT. Full variable domain (remainder filled in from reference TRBV2 and TRBJ2-3): EPEVTQTPSHQVTQMGQEVILRCVPISNHLYFYWYRQILGQKVEFLVSFYNNEISEKSEIFDDQFSVERPDGSNFTLKIRSTKLEDSAMYFCASRGRQTDTQYFGPGTRLTVL.

The chain combines TRBV21-1 with TRBJ2-3; the D call TRBD2 from the table was never checked on the DNA. TRBV21-1 is annotated as a pseudogene. The CDR3 totals 17 residues. Written as DNA, the CDR3 is TGTGCCAGCAGCAATGCGGGGAGAGAGAGTAGCACAGATACGCAGTATTTT. Translation: CASSNAGRESSTDTQYF.

This clonotype was picked up a small number of times. The chain couples TRBV9 to TRBJ2-3, with D perhaps TRBD2 (6 bases). V was shortened by 3 bases and J by 3 bases, with 11 bases between the two germline ends. Germline V gene sequence: CDR1 SGDLS, CDR2 YYNGEE. This CDR3 has 14 amino acids. CDR3 amino acids: CASSAQGGTDTQYF. DNA of the CDR3: TGTGCCAGCAGCGCTCAGGGAGGTACAGATACGCAGTATTTT.

This clonotype appeared a few times. This chain uses TRBV4-1 with TRBJ2-1; D may be TRBD1 or TRBD2 (7 bases each). Between the trimmed V and J ends, which lost 8 bases and 0 bases, there was a span of 17 bases. Germline lookup yields CDR1 MGHRA and CDR2 YSYEKL. There are 16 residues in the CDR3. The CDR3 DNA reads TGCGCCAGCGGGGGCGGGGGACAGTACTCCTACAATGAGCAGTTCTTC. It encodes CASGGGGQYSYNEQFF.

This clonotype was seen only a few times. The gene calls are TRBV11-1 and TRBJ2-1; 7 bases fit TRBD1. The CDR3 totals 15 residues. V was clipped by 2 bases and J by 2 bases; unmatched bases: 3. CDR1 is SGHAT, CDR2 FQDESV, per germline (reference sequence). The DNA of the CDR3 is TGTGCCAGCAGCTTAAGGGGACAGACCTACAATGAGCAGTTCTTC. Its protein product is CASSLRGQTYNEQFF.

The chain links TRBV6-5 to TRBJ1-6; D remains unclear. The germline V gene has CDR1 MNHEY and CDR2 SVGAGI. The germline V and J ends were trimmed by 4 bases and 1 base, with 8 bases remaining between them. This CDR3 spans 15 amino acids. CDR3 loop: CASSSPGSYNSPLHF. As DNA, the CDR3 is TGTGCCAGCAGTTCCCCGGGATCCTATAATTCACCCCTCCACTTT.

This clonotype showed up just a few times. The chain uses TRBV10-3 and TRBJ2-7; no clear D. The CDR3 is made up of 12 amino acids. Germline V gene lookup returns CDR1 ENHRY and CDR2 SYGVKD. With 5 bases removed from V and 1 base from J, the gap between germline ends came to 6 bases. This chain's CDR3 is CAISPGSYEQYF. The CDR3 DNA is TGTGCCATCAGTCCTGGTTCCTACGAGCAGTACTTC.

The chain uses TRBV24-1 and TRBJ2-1, with a weak D call TRBD1 (7 bases). This CDR3 has 13 residues. V was cut by 4 bases and J by 8 bases, with 11 bases left in between. Looked up from germline, CDR1 is KGHDR and CDR2 is SFDVKD. The CDR3 loop is CATSEGGGDEQFF. CDR3 in DNA: TGTGCCACCAGTGAAGGAGGGGGCGATGAGCAGTTCTTC.

This clonotype was seen a few times. This chain connects TRBV7-7 to TRBJ2-3; TRBD2 matches 14 bases. Germline lookup yields CDR1 SSHAT and CDR2 FNYEAQ (reference sequence). This CDR3 region has 16 residues. After removal of 5 bases from V and 5 bases from J, the junction contained 6 bases not matched to a gene. The CDR3 DNA follows: TGTGCCAGCAGCCCGGGACTAGCGGGGGCTGGAGATACGCAGTATTTT. Translation gives CASSPGLAGAGDTQYF.

This clonotype was observed once. The chain carries TRBV11-2 and TRBJ2-1; 7 bases fit TRBD1. From germline, CDR1 is SGHAT and CDR2 FQNNGV. The CDR3 covers 15 residues. J lost 5 bases, V lost 5 bases, and 9 bases had no gene match. The CDR3 DNA sequence: TGTGCCAGCAGCCTGCAAGGGGGCCTTAACAATGAGCAGTTCTTC. Amino acid sequence: CASSLQGGLNNEQFF.